This T cell receptor beta chain emerged from a study of blood T cell repertoires in COVID-19. On the study more broadly: Spain, Italy and the United States supplied samples that represented acute and convalescent COVID-19. From T cells, B-cell-depleted T cells, or PBMCs came the material, which was cDNA or gDNA.

Authors' analysis steps: For nucleated cells, counts were estimated from reference gene primer amplification. Profiling relied on immunoSEQ multiplex PCR, and the TCRdb table lists in-frame clones only, not all of them. V and J calls plus clone size are reproduced from that table; the DNA served to infer D and trimming. Of approximately 130,000 clones detected, 75% to 90% appear once; the ten largest clones hold around 30%. V lost 6 bases and J 5 bases, leaving 16 bases between the germline ends. CDR1 and CDR2 (germline): MNHNY, SVGAGI (reference sequence). This CDR3 region has 14 residues. The TCR sequence derives from a man in his 70s with active or convalescent COVID-19. Source material: peripheral blood. This chain links TRBV6-6 with TRBJ2-5; TRBD1 is a possible D gene (5 bases). CDR3 protein: CASRPDSSSETQYF. For the CDR3, the DNA is TGTGCCAGCAGACCAGACAGCTCCTCTGAGACCCAGTACTTC.